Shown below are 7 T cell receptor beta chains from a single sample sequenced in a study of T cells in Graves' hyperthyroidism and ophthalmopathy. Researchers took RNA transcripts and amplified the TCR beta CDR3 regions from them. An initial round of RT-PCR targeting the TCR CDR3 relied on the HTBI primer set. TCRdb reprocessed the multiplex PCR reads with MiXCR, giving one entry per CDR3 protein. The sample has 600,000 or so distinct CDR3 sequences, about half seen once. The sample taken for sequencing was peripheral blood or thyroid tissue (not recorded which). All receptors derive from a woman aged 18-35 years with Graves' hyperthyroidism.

In nucleotides, the CDR3 is TGCAGCACCTTATCGGGGACAGGGACTGGCTACACCTTC. Translated, it gives CSTLSGTGTGYTF. The gene calls are TRBV29-1 and TRBJ1-2; 9 bases are shared with TRBD1. V dropped 8 bases and J dropped 7; count of bases not matched to a gene: 11. The CDR3 loop spans 13 amino acids. The germline CDR1 and CDR2 sequences are SQVTM and ANQGSEA.

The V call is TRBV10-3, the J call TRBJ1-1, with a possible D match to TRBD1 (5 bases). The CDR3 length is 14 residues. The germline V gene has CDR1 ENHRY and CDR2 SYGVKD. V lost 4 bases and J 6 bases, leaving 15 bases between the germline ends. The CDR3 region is CAISAMGGDAEAFF. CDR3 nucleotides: TGTGCCATCAGTGCAATGGGGGGGGACGCTGAAGCTTTCTTT.

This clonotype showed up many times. This CDR3 is CASSSQDSPLHF. The DNA for the CDR3 is TGTGCCAGCAGCTCCCAGGATTCACCCCTCCACTTT. The genes are TRBV7-9 and TRBJ1-6, with no clear D. Trimming stripped 4 bases from V and 8 bases from J, with 6 bases between. The CDR3 sequence is 12 residues long. Per germline, CDR1 SEHNR and CDR2 FQNEAQ (reference sequence). The whole variable domain, filled in from reference TRBV7-9 and TRBJ1-6, reads DTGVSQNPRHKITKRGQNVTFRCDPISEHNRLYWYRQTLGQGPEFLTYFQNEAQLEKSRLLSDRFSAERPKGSFSTLEIQRTEQGDSAMYLCASSSQDSPLHFGNGTRLTVT.

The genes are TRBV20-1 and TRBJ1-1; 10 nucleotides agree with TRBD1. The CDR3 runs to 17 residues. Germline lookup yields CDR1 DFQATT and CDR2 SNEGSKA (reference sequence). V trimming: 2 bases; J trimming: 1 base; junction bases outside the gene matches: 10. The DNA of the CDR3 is TGCAGTGCTAGACCGCAATGGGGGACAGGGGCGAACACTGAAGCTTTCTTT. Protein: CSARPQWGTGANTEAFF.

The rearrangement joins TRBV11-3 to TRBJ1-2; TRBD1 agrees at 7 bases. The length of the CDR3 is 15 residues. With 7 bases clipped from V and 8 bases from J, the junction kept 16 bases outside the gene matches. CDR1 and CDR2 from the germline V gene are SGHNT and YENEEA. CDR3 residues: CASNPSDRQRLGYTF. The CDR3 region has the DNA TGTGCCAGCAACCCCTCGGACAGGCAGCGTTTGGGCTACACCTTC.

This CDR3 reads CASSVEGYNYGYTF. In nucleotides, the CDR3 is TGTGCCAGCAGCGTTGAGGGATATAACTATGGCTACACCTTC. V gene TRBV2 combines with J gene TRBJ1-2; no definite D call. CDR1 is SNHLY and CDR2 is FYNNEI in the germline V gene. The V end lost 6 bases, the J end lost 1 base, and 12 bases lay between the germline ends. This CDR3 contains 14 residues. The whole variable domain, remainder taken from reference TRBV2 and TRBJ1-2, is EPEVTQTPSHQVTQMGQEVILRCVPISNHLYFYWYRQILGQKVEFLVSFYNNEISEKSEIFDDQFSVERPDGSNFTLKIRSTKLEDSAMYFCASSVEGYNYGYTFGSGTRLTVV.

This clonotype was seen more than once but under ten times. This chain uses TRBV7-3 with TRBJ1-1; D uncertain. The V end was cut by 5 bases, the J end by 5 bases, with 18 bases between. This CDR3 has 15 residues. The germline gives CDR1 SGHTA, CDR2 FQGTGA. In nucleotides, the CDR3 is TGTGCCAGCAGCCCTCTTGGACCGGAGGGTACTGAAGCTTTCTTT. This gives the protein CASSPLGPEGTEAFF.